This T cell receptor (beta chain) appears in the sequencing data of a study of PD-1 blockade in mismatch repair-deficient tumors. Notes on the study in general: After pembrolizumab, tumor-resident clones rose rapidly, then generally contracted before radiologic responses.

Every patient had mismatch repair deficiency by PCR or immunohistochemistry. The TCR-sequenced patients were a few responders to pembrolizumab. The method was immunoSEQ multiplex PCR; TCRdb's version includes in-frame clones alone and lacks a portion of them. The table includes about 110,000 clones, about 74% detected once. Germline assignment: CDR1 SNHLY and CDR2 FYNNEI. The CDR3 runs to 14 residues. With respect to this clone: What it binds is unknown.

This receptor was taken from an adult with mismatch repair-deficient cancer. The starting material was peripheral blood, obtained approximately 60 weeks after starting pembrolizumab. The J gene is TRBJ1-4, the V gene TRBV2, with D maybe TRBD1 (5 bases). CDR3 coding DNA: TGTGCTTCGAAGTGGGGGTCTACTAATGAAAAACTGTTTTTT. Translated: CASKWGSTNEKLFF.